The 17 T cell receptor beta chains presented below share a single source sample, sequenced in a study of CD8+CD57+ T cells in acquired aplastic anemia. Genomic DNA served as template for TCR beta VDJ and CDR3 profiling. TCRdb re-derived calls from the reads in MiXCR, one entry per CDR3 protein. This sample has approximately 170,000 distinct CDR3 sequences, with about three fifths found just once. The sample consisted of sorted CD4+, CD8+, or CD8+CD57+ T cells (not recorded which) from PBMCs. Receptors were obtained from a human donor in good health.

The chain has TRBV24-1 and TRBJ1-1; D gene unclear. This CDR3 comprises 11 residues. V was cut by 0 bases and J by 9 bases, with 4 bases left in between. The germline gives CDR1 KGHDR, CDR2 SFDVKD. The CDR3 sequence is CATSDLNKAFF. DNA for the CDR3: TGTGCCACCAGTGATTTGAACAAAGCTTTCTTT.

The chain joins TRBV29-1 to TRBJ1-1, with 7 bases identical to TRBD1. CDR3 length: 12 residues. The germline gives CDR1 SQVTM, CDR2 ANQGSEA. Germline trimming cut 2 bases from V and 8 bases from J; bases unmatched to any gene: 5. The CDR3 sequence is CSVEPGQVEAFF. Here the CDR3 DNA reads TGCAGCGTTGAACCCGGACAGGTCGAAGCTTTCTTT.

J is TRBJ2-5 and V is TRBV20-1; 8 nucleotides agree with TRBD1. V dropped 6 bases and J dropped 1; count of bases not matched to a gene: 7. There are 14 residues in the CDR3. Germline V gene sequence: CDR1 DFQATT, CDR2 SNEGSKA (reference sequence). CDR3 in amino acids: CSAHRTGSQETQYF. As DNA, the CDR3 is TGCAGTGCCCACCGGACAGGGAGCCAAGAGACCCAGTACTTC.

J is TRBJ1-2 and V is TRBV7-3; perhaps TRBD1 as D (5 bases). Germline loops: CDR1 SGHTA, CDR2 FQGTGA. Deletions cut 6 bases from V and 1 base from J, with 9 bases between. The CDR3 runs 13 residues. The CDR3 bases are TGTGCCAGCAGGCGGGACGGTAACTATGGCTACACCTTC. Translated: CASRRDGNYGYTF.

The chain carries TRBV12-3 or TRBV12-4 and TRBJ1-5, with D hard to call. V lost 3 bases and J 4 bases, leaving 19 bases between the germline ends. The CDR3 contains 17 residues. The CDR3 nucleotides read TGTGCCAGCAGTTTGGGCTACCAGGCGAGTGGGAATCAGCCCCAGCATTTT. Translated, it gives CASSLGYQASGNQPQHF.

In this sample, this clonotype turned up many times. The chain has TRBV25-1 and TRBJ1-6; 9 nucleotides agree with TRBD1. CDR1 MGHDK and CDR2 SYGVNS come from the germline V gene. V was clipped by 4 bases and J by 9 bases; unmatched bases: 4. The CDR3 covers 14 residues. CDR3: CASSAGQGVSPLHF. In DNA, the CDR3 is TGTGCCAGCAGTGCGGGACAGGGAGTTTCACCCCTCCACTTT.

The CDR3 protein is CAISEGSGGSSYEQYF. CDR3 DNA sequence: TGTGCCATCAGTGAGGGTTCGGGAGGTTCCTCCTACGAGCAGTACTTC. The chain couples TRBV10-3 to TRBJ2-7, with 7 bases aligning to TRBD2. Germline V CDR1 and CDR2: ENHRY, SYGVKD. CDR3 size: 16 residues. J gave up 0 bases and V 2 bases, and 7 bases lay outside the gene matches.

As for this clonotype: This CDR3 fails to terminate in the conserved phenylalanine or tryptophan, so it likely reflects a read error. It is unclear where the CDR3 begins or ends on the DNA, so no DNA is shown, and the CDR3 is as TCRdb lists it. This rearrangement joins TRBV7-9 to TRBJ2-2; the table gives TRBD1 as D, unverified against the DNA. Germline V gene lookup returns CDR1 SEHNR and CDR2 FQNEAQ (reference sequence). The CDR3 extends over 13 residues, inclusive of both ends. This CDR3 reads CASSLEGSGELYS.

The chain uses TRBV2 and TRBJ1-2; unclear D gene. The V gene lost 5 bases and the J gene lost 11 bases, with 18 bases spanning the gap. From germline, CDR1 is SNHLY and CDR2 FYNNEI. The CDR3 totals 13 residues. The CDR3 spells CASSFARSGLYTF. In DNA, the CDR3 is TGTGCCAGCAGTTTTGCGCGATCGGGCTTATACACCTTC.

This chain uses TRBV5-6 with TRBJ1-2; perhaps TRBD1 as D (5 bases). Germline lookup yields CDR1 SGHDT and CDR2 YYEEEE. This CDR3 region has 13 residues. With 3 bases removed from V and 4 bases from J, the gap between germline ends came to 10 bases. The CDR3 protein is CASSSAGSYGYTF. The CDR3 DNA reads TGTGCCAGCAGCTCCGCAGGGTCCTATGGCTACACCTTC.

CDR3 region: CASSLENCEQYF. The CDR3 region has the DNA TGTGCCAGCAGCCTAGAGAACTGCGAGCAGTACTTC. V and J are TRBV13 and TRBJ2-7; D uncertain. V gave up 5 bases and J gave up 6 bases, with 11 bases separating them. Germline V gene lookup returns CDR1 PRHDT and CDR2 FYEKMQ (reference sequence). The CDR3 contains 12 residues.

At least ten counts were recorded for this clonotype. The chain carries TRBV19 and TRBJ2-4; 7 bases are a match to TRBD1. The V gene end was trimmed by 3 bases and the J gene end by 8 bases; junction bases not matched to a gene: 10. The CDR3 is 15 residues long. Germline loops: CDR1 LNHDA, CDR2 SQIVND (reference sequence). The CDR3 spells CASSIRQGDEDIQYF. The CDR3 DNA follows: TGTGCCAGTAGTATTAGACAGGGTGATGAAGACATTCAGTACTTC.

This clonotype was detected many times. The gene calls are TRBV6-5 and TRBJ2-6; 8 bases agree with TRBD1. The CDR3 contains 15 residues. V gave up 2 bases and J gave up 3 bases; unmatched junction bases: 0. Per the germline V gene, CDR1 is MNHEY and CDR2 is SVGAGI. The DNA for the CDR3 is TGTGCCAGCAGTTACGGGACAGGTGGGGCCAACGTCCTGACTTTC. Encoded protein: CASSYGTGGANVLTF.

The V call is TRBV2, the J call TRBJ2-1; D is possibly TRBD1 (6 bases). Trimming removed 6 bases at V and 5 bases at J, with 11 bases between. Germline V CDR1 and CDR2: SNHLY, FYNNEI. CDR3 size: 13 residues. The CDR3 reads CASRAPGDNEQFF. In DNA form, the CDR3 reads TGTGCCAGCAGAGCCCCAGGGGACAATGAGCAGTTCTTC.

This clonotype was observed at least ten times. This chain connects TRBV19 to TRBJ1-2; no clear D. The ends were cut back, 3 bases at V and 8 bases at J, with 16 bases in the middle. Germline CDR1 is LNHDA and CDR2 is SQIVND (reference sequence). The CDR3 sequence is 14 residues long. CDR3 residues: CASSIGEALGGYTF. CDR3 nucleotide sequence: TGTGCCAGTAGTATTGGAGAGGCCCTGGGGGGCTACACCTTC.

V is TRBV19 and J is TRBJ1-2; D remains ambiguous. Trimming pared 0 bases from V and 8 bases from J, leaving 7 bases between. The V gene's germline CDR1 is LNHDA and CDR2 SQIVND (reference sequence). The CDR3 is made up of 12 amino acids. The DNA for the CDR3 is TGTGCCAGTAGTATAGATTATGTAGGCTACACCTTC. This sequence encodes CASSIDYVGYTF.

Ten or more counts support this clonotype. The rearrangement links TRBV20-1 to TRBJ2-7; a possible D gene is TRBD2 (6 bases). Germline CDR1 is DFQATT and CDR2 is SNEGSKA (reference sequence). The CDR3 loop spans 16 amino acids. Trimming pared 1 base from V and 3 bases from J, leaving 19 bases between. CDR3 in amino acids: CSARARSGSLIYEQYF. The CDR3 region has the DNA TGCAGTGCTAGAGCCCGCAGCGGGTCTCTGATCTACGAGCAGTACTTC.